This is a list of T cell receptor beta chains from one sample in a study of shared clonotypes between healthy human individuals. Repertoires were generated with immunoSEQ multiplex PCR, while TCRdb's copy carries only in-frame clones and drops some. This table has about 360,000 clones, around 79% appearing once. Sequenced input: memory CD4+ T cells sorted from blood. The receptors were sampled from a man aged 25 to 45 in good health. Each CDR3 is given with its conserved first and last residue. D genes are given only for firm matches. Clone size appears in some rows only: once, few, many, or a class for an expanded clone.

d_call	v_call	clone_size	j_call	cdr3_nt	cdr3_aa
.	TRBV4-1	.	TRBJ2-2	TGCGCCAGCAGCCACCCCGGACAGACCGGGGAGCTGTTTTTT	CASSHPGQTGELFF
TRBD1	TRBV5-6	.	TRBJ1-5	TGTGCCAGCAGCAGACGGGACAGGGACTTTCAGCCCCAGCATTTT	CASSRRDRDFQPQHF
.	TRBV7-2	.	TRBJ2-1	TGTGCCAGCAGCGCGATGACTGAGCAGTTCTTC	CASSAMTEQFF
TRBD1	TRBV9	few	TRBJ2-2	TGTGCCAGCAGCGTAGACAGGACAGGATACACCGGGGAGCTGTTTTTT	CASSVDRTGYTGELFF
.	TRBV27	.	TRBJ2-7	TGTGCCAGCAGTTCTCTAGCGTCCTCCTACGAGCAGTACTTC	CASSSLASSYEQYF
.	TRBV27	.	TRBJ2-4	TGTGCCAGCAGTTTAGGACAGCCTCATCTACCCAAAAACATTCAGTACTTC	CASSLGQPHLPKNIQYF
TRBD1	TRBV5-4	.	TRBJ2-5	TGTGCCAGCAGCTTGGAGGGGGCTCGGACCCAGTACTTC	CASSLEGARTQYF
.	TRBV19	few	TRBJ2-1	TGTGCCACCTCCCGACAGGCCTATGAGCAGTTCTTC	CATSRQAYEQFF
TRBD2	TRBV11-3	.	TRBJ2-1	TGTGCCAGCAGCCCTCTAACTAGCGTCTCCTACAATGAGCAGTTCTTC	CASSPLTSVSYNEQFF
.	TRBV10-3	.	TRBJ1-5	TGTGCCATCAGTGAGGGACAGTCTAGCAATCAGCCCCAGCATTTT	CAISEGQSSNQPQHF
.	TRBV7-2	.	TRBJ2-7	TGTGCCAGCAGCTTAGCGAGTGAAGGACTCTACGAGCAGTACTTC	CASSLASEGLYEQYF